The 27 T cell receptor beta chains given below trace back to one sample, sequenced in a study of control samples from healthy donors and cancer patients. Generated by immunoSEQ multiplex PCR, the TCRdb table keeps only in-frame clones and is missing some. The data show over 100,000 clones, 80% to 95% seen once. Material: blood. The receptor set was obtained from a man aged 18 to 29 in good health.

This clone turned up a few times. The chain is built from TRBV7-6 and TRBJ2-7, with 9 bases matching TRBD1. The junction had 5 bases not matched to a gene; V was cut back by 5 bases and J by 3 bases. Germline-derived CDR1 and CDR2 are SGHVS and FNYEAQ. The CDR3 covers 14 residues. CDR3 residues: CASSRTGENYEQYF. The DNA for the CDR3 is TGTGCCAGCAGCCGGACAGGGGAAAACTACGAGCAGTACTTC.

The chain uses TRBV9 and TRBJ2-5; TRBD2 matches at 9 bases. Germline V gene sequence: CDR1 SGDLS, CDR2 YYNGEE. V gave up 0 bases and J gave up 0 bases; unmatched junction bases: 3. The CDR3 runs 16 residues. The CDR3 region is CASSVGASGNQETQYF. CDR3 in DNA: TGTGCCAGCAGCGTAGGGGCTAGCGGGAACCAAGAGACCCAGTACTTC.

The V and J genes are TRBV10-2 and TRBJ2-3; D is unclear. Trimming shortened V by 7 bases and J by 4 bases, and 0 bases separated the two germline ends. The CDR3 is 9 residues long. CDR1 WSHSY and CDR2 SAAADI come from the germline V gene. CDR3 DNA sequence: TGCGCCAGCACAGATACGCAGTATTTT. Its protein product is CASTDTQYF.

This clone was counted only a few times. The CDR3 protein is CASSVVPGNYGYTF. CDR3 nucleotide sequence: TGTGCCAGCAGCGTAGTCCCCGGAAACTATGGCTACACCTTC. The chain joins TRBV9 to TRBJ1-2, with no clear D. Per germline, CDR1 SGDLS and CDR2 YYNGEE. The ends were cut back, 0 bases at V and 2 bases at J, with 8 bases in the middle. The CDR3 sequence is 14 residues long. Supplemented by reference TRBV9 and TRBJ1-2, the full variable domain reads DSGVTQTPKHLITATGQRVTLRCSPRSGDLSVYWYQQSLDQGLQFLIQYYNGEERAKGNILERFSAQQFPDLHSELNLSSLELGDSALYFCASSVVPGNYGYTFGSGTRLTVV.

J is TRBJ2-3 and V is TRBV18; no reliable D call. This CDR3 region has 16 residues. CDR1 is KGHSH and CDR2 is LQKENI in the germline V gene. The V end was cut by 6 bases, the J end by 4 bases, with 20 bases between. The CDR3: CASSSAPSSNPDTQYF. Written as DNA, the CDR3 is TGTGCCAGCTCCTCGGCCCCGAGCTCAAACCCAGATACGCAGTATTTT.

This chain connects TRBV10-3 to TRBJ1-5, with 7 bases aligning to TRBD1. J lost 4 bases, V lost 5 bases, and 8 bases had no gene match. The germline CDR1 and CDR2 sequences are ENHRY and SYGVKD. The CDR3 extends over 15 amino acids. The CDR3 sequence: CAISQNQGVNQPQHF. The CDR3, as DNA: TGTGCCATCAGTCAAAATCAGGGGGTAAATCAGCCCCAGCATTTT.

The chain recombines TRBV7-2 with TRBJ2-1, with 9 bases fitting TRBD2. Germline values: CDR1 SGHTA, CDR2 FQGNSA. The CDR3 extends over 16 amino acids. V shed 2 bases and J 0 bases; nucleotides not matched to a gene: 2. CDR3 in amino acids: CASSLLAGPSYNEQFF. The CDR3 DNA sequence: TGTGCCAGCAGCTTACTAGCGGGGCCCTCCTACAATGAGCAGTTCTTC.

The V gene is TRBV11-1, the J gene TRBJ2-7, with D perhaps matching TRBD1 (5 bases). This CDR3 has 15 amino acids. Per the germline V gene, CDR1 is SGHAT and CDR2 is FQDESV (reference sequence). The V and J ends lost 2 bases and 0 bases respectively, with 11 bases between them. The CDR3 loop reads CASSLRQGNSYEQYF. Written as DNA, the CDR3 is TGTGCCAGCAGCTTACGGCAGGGCAACTCCTACGAGCAGTACTTC.

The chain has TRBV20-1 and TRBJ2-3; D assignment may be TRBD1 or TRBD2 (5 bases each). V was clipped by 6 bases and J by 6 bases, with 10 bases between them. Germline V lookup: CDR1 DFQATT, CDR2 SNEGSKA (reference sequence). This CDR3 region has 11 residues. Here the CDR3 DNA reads TGCAGTGCCGAGGGGCAGGATACGCAGTATTTT. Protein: CSAEGQDTQYF.

The CDR3 DNA reads as TGTGCCAGCAGCCAATCGCGGCAGGGGAACACCGGGGAGCTGTTTTTT. Translating it yields CASSQSRQGNTGELFF. The chain links TRBV16 to TRBJ2-2; TRBD1 might be the D (5 bases). The germline V gene has CDR1 KGHSY and CDR2 FQNENV. Trimming removed 0 bases from V and 1 base from J, with 9 bases in between. CDR3 length: 16 residues.

CDR3 in DNA: TGTGCCAGCAGCTTTTGGGCGGGGAGCCACTCCTACGAGCAGTACTTC. Its protein product is CASSFWAGSHSYEQYF. The chain couples TRBV5-4 to TRBJ2-7, with D perhaps TRBD2 (6 bases). The CDR3 covers 16 residues. Germline values: CDR1 SGHNT, CDR2 YYREEE (reference sequence). V gave up 2 bases and J gave up 0 bases, with 15 bases separating them.

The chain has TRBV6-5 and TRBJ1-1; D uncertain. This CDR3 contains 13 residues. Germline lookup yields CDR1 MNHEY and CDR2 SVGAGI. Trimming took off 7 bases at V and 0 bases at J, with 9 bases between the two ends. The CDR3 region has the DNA TGTGCCAGCACAAGAGACTTGAACACTGAAGCTTTCTTT. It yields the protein CASTRDLNTEAFF.

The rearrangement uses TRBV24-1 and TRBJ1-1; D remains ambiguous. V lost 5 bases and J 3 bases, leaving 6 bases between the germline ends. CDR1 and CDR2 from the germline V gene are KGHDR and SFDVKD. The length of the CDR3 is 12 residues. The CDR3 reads CATSGGDTEAFF. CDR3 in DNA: TGTGCCACCAGTGGCGGGGACACTGAAGCTTTCTTT.

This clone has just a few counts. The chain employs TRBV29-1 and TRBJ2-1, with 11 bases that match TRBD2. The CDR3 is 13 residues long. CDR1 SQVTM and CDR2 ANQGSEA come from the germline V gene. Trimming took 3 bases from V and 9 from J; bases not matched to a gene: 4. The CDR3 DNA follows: TGCAGCGTTGAGTATAGCGGGGGGGGTGAGCAGTTCTTC. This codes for CSVEYSGGGEQFF.

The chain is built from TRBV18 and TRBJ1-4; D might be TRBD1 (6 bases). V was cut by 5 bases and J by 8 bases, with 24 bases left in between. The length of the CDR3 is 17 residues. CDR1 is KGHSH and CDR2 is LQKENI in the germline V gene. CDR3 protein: CASSATRLSRGEEKLFF. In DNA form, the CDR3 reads TGTGCCAGCTCAGCGACCCGGTTATCAAGGGGGGAGGAAAAACTGTTTTTT.

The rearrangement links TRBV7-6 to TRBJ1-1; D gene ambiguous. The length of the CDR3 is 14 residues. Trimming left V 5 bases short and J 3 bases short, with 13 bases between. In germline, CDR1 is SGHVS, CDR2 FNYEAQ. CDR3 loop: CASSLTGSHTEAFF. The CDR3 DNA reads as TGTGCCAGCAGCCTTACCGGGAGCCACACTGAAGCTTTCTTT.

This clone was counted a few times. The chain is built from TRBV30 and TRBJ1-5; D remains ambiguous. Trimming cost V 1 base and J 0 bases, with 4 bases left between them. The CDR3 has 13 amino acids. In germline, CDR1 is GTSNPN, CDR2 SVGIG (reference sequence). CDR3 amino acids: CAWSGDSNQPQHF. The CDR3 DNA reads TGTGCCTGGAGTGGGGATAGCAATCAGCCCCAGCATTTT.

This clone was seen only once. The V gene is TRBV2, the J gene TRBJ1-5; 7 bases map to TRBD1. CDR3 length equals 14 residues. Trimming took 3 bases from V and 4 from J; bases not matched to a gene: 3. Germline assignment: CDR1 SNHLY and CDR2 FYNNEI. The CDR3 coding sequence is TGTGCCAGCAGTGAGATGACAGGGAATCAGCCCCAGCATTTT. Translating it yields CASSEMTGNQPQHF.

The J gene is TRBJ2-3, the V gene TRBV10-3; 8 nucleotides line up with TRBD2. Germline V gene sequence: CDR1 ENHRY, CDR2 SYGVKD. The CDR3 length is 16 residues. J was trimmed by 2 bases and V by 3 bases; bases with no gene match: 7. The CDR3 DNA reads TGTGCCATCAGTGATAAGGGCGGGGGGATCACAGATACGCAGTATTTT. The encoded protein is CAISDKGGGITDTQYF.

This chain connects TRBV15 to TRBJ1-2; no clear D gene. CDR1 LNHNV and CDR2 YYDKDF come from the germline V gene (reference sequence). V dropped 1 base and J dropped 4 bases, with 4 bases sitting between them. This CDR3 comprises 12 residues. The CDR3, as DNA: TGTGCCACCAGCAGAGTCGGCTATGGCTACACCTTC. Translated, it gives CATSRVGYGYTF.

This chain's CDR3 is CASSPLLNYGYTF. The CDR3, as DNA: TGTGCCAGCAGCCCCCTATTGAACTATGGCTACACCTTC. V and J are TRBV5-4 and TRBJ1-2, with D uncertain. In germline, CDR1 is SGHNT, CDR2 YYREEE (reference sequence). This CDR3 has 13 amino acids. Trimming removed 4 bases at V and 2 bases at J, with 9 bases between.

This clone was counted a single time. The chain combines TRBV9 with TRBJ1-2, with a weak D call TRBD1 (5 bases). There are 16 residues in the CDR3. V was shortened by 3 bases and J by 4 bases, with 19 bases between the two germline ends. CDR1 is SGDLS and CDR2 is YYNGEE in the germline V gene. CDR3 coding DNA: TGTGCCAGCAGCGCCCCTCAGGGCGGAGAATCCTATGGCTACACCTTC. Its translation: CASSAPQGGESYGYTF.

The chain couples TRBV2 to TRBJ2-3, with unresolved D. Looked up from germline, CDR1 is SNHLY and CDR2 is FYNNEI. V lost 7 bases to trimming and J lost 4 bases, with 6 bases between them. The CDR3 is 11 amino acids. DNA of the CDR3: TGTGCCAGCACTCCGGCAGATACGCAGTATTTT. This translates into CASTPADTQYF. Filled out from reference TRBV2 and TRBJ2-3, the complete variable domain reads EPEVTQTPSHQVTQMGQEVILRCVPISNHLYFYWYRQILGQKVEFLVSFYNNEISEKSEIFDDQFSVERPDGSNFTLKIRSTKLEDSAMYFCASTPADTQYFGPGTRLTVL.

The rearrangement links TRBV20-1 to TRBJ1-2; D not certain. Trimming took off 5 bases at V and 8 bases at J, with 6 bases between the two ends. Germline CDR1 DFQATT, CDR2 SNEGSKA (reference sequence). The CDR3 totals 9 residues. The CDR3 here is CSAYDGYTF. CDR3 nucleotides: TGCAGTGCTTACGACGGCTACACCTTC.

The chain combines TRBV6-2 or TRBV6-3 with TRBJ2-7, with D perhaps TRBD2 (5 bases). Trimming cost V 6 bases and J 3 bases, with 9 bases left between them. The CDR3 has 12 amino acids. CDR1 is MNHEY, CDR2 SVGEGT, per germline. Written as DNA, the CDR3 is TGTGCCAGCAGCCCGCGGGTCTACGAGCAGTACTTC. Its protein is CASSPRVYEQYF.

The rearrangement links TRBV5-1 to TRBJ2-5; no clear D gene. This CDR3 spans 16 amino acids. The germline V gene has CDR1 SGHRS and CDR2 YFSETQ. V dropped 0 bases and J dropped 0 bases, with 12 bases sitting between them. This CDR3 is CASSLAPTQYQETQYF. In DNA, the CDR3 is TGCGCCAGCAGCTTGGCCCCTACCCAGTACCAAGAGACCCAGTACTTC.

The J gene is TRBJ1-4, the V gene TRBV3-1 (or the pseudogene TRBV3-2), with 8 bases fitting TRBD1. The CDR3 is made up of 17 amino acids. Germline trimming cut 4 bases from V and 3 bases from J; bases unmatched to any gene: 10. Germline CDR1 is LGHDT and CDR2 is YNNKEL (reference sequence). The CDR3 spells CASSPGFSRGPNEKLFF. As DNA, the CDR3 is TGTGCCAGCAGCCCAGGGTTCAGCAGGGGGCCTAATGAAAAACTGTTTTTT.